This entry is about one TCR beta chain. From germline, CDR1 is LGHNT and CDR2 FRNRAP. V shed 2 bases, J shed 4 bases, and the junction held 3 bases outside the gene matches. The CDR3 covers 15 residues. This sample was taken from a study of shared clonotypes between healthy human individuals. Only in-frame clones appear in the TCRdb table, and some are missing; sequencing was by immunoSEQ multiplex PCR. The sample consists of approximately 2.1 million clones, about 92% of them appearing once. The source material was naive CD4+ T cells from PBMCs. This sample's subset: CD45RA+ positively selected. The source of this sequence is a man between 18 and 29 years old in good health. Some clones in this sample may be carry-over from other donors' samples. The chain employs TRBV12-5 and TRBJ2-1, with 9 nucleotides matching TRBD2. CDR3 sequence reads: CASGLSSGAYNEQFF. The CDR3 region has the DNA TGTGCTAGTGGTTTGTCTAGCGGGGCATACAATGAGCAGTTCTTC. The full variable domain, in which reference TRBV12-5 and TRBJ2-1 provide the parts outside the CDR3, is DARVTQTPRHKVTEMGQEVTMRCQPILGHNTVFWYRQTMMQGLELLAYFRNRAPLDDSGMPKDRFSAEMPDATLATLKIQPSEPRDSAVYFCASGLSSGAYNEQFFGPGTRLTVL.